This T cell receptor beta chain was sequenced during a study of siplizumab effects on memory and regulatory T cells. This clone came up a few times. Only in-frame clones appear in the TCRdb table, and some are missing; sequencing was by immunoSEQ multiplex PCR. The sample holds tens of thousands of clones, about 80% seen once. This CDR3 comprises 17 residues. In germline, CDR1 is MDHEN, CDR2 SYDVKM. Trimming took 5 bases from V and 1 from J; bases not matched to a gene: 13. This clonotype was obtained from a human donor in good health. The V gene is TRBV28, the J gene TRBJ1-1, with 7 bases fitting TRBD1. What was sequenced was memory CD4+ T cells sorted from blood. This CDR3 reads CASSPPGQLGRNTEAFF. CDR3 DNA: TGTGCCAGCAGTCCTCCGGGACAGCTAGGGAGGAACACTGAAGCTTTCTTT.